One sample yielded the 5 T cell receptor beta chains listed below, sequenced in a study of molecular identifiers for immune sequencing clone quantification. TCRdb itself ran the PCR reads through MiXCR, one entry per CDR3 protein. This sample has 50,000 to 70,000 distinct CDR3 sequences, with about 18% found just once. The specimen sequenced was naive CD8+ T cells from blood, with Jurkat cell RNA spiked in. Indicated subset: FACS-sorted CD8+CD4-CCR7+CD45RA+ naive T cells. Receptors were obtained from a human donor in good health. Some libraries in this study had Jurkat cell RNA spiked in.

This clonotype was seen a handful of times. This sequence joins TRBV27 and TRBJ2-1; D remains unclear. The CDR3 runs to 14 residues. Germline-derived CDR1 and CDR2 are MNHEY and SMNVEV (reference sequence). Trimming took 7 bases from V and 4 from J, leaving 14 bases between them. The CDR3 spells CASNSSTEYNEQFF. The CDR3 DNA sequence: TGTGCCAGCAATTCATCGACTGAGTACAATGAGCAGTTCTTC.

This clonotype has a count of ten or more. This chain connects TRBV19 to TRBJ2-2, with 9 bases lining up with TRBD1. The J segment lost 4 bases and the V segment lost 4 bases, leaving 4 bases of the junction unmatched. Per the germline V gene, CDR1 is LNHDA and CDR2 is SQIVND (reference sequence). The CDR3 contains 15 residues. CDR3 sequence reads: CASSRDREATGELFF. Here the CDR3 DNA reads TGTGCCAGTAGTAGGGACAGGGAAGCCACCGGGGAGCTGTTTTTT. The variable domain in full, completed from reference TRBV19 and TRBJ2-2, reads DGGITQSPKYLFRKEGQNVTLSCEQNLNHDAMYWYRQDPGQGLRLIYYSQIVNDFQKGDIAEGYSVSREKKESFPLTVTSAQKNPTAFYLCASSRDREATGELFFGEGSRLTVL.

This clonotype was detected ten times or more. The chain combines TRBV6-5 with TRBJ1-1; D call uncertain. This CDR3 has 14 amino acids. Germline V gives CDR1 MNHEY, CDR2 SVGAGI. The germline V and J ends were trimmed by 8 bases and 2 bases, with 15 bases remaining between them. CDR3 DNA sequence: TGTGCCAGCTACCTTTTGACCGAAAACACTGAAGCTTTCTTT. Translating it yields CASYLLTENTEAFF.

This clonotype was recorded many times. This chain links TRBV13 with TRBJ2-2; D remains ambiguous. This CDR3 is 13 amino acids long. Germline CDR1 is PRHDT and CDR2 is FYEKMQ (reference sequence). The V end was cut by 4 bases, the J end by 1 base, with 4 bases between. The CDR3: CASSYRNTGELFF. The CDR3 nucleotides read TGTGCCAGCAGCTACAGGAACACCGGGGAGCTGTTTTTT.

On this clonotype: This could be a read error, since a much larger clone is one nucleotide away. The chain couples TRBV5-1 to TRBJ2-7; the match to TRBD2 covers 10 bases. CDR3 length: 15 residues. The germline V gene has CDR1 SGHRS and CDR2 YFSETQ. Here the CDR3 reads CTSSLKREGTYEQYF. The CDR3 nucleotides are TGCACCAGCAGCTTGAAGCGGGAGGGTACCTACGAGCAGTACTTC.